One and the same sample provided the 26 T cell receptor beta chains below, sequenced in a study of human T cells and chemical hapten exposure. TCRdb fed the RACE reads into MiXCR, producing one record per CDR3 protein. The sample lists some 65,000 distinct CDR3 sequences, about 6% occurring once. Specified time point: healthy volunteer bleed at 6 weeks. Total RNA was isolated from whole blood that had not been fractionated. The material sequenced was whole blood. The receptors derive from a female donor in good health. Some clones in this sample may be carry-over from other donors' samples.

This clonotype was picked up many times. The chain joins TRBV7-6 to TRBJ2-1; D gene uncertain. V was clipped by 3 bases and J by 7 bases, with 13 bases between them. The CDR3 runs to 14 residues. The germline gives CDR1 SGHVS, CDR2 FNYEAQ. This chain's CDR3 is CASSFPGPGNEQFF. CDR3 DNA: TGTGCCAGCAGCTTTCCGGGTCCGGGTAATGAGCAGTTCTTC. Full variable domain (outside the CDR3, taken from reference TRBV7-6 and TRBJ2-1): GAGVSQSPRYKVTKRGQDVALRCDPISGHVSLYWYRQALGQGPEFLTYFNYEAQQDKSGLPNDRFSAERPEGSISTLTIQRTEQRDSAMYRCASSFPGPGNEQFFGPGTRLTVL.

J is TRBJ2-3 and V is TRBV5-1; D uncertain. Germline V gene sequence: CDR1 SGHRS, CDR2 YFSETQ. V lost 0 bases and J 1 base, leaving 9 bases between the germline ends. The CDR3 runs to 15 residues. This CDR3 reads CASSLAGPGTDTQYF. For the CDR3, the DNA is TGCGCCAGCAGCTTGGCCGGGCCCGGCACAGATACGCAGTATTTT.

The chain links TRBV30 to TRBJ2-5; TRBD2 matches at 11 bases. The CDR3 has 15 residues. The trim removed 2 bases at V and 5 bases at J, leaving 7 bases unmatched. Per the germline V gene, CDR1 is GTSNPN and CDR2 is SVGIG (reference sequence). CDR3 sequence reads: CAWSTGLAAQETQYF. CDR3 coding DNA: TGTGCCTGGAGTACGGGACTAGCGGCCCAGGAGACCCAGTACTTC.

This clonotype was detected ten times or more. This chain's CDR3 is CASSKGRPGADTQYF. The CDR3 region has the DNA TGTGCCAGCAGTAAGGGCCGCCCAGGGGCAGATACGCAGTATTTT. The gene calls are TRBV6-1 and TRBJ2-3; TRBD1 is a possible D gene (6 bases). Trimming left V 5 bases short and J 4 bases short, with 16 bases between. Germline V CDR1 and CDR2: MNHNS, SASEGT. The CDR3 has 15 residues.

There are many counts of this clonotype. The genes are TRBV4-1 and TRBJ2-7; D possibly corresponds to TRBD1 (6 bases). The CDR3 has 17 residues. Germline CDR1 is MGHRA and CDR2 is YSYEKL. Trimming stripped 3 bases from V and 3 bases from J, with 21 bases between. The CDR3 spells CASSQDLSGASGYEQYF. The CDR3 DNA is TGCGCCAGCAGCCAGGACCTGTCAGGGGCGTCCGGCTACGAGCAGTACTTC.

This clonotype was seen at least ten times. The rearrangement links TRBV3-1 to TRBJ2-2, with D possibly being TRBD2 (6 bases). The V end lost 3 bases, the J end lost 5 bases, and 19 bases lay between the germline ends. This CDR3 region has 17 residues. Germline V lookup: CDR1 LGHDT, CDR2 YNNKEL (reference sequence). CDR3 protein: CASSQGPGLSITGELFF. DNA of the CDR3: TGTGCCAGCAGCCAGGGACCGGGACTCAGCATAACCGGGGAGCTGTTTTTT.

This clonotype has only a few counts. The chain links TRBV7-9 to TRBJ1-1; D remains unclear. Trimming took 5 bases from V and 7 from J, leaving 11 bases between them. Germline lookup yields CDR1 SEHNR and CDR2 FQNEAQ (reference sequence). This CDR3 is 12 amino acids long. The CDR3 protein is CASSATRIEAFF. The DNA of the CDR3 is TGTGCCAGCAGCGCGACAAGGATTGAAGCTTTCTTT.

This clonotype was seen ten or more times. This chain connects TRBV20-1 to TRBJ2-7; 7 bases fit TRBD1. Looked up from germline, CDR1 is DFQATT and CDR2 is SNEGSKA (reference sequence). The V and J ends lost 6 bases and 4 bases, in that order; junction bases with no gene match: 9. CDR3 length: 13 residues. The chain's CDR3 is CSAERDRTYEQYF. For the CDR3, the DNA is TGCAGTGCAGAAAGGGACAGAACATACGAGCAGTACTTC.

This clonotype was detected ten times or more. The chain combines TRBV2 with TRBJ2-2; 7 positions match TRBD1. After removal of 4 bases from V and 6 bases from J, the junction contained 8 bases not matched to a gene. Germline V lookup: CDR1 SNHLY, CDR2 FYNNEI. The CDR3 runs to 15 residues. The CDR3 DNA reads TGTGCCAGCAGTGGCGACAGGGAATTCTCCGGGGAGCTGTTTTTT. Its protein product is CASSGDREFSGELFF.

This clonotype was seen a handful of times. The chain is built from TRBV7-9 and TRBJ2-5; 8 positions match TRBD1. V lost 5 bases and J lost 7; bases outside the gene matches: 9. The length of the CDR3 is 14 residues. Germline V gene sequence: CDR1 SEHNR, CDR2 FQNEAQ (reference sequence). The CDR3 coding sequence is TGTGCCAGCAGCCCCCCGACAGGGGTTAGGACCCAGTACTTC. This gives the protein CASSPPTGVRTQYF.

This clonotype was counted at least ten times. The rearrangement uses TRBV5-4 and TRBJ1-1; D gene unclear. The CDR3 spans 12 residues. The V end lost 1 base, the J end lost 6 bases, and 7 bases lay between the germline ends. The germline V gene encodes CDR1 SGHNT and CDR2 YYREEE (reference sequence). The CDR3 sequence: CASSLSPAEAFF. The CDR3 coding sequence is TGTGCCAGCAGCTTGTCCCCCGCTGAAGCTTTCTTT.

The chain joins TRBV2 to TRBJ2-7; D is perhaps TRBD1 (6 bases). V was shortened by 7 bases and J by 5 bases, with 12 bases between the two germline ends. This CDR3 spans 12 amino acids. Germline CDR1 and CDR2: SNHLY and FYNNEI. CDR3 in amino acids: CASNTTGNEQYF. The CDR3 coding sequence is TGTGCCAGCAACACCACAGGGAACGAGCAGTACTTC.

This rearrangement joins TRBV7-2 to TRBJ1-1; D is ambiguous. The length of the CDR3 is 14 residues. Trimming took 1 base from V and 11 from J, leaving 17 bases between them. The germline CDR1 and CDR2 sequences are SGHTA and FQGNSA. The chain's CDR3 is CASSLVGVGHSAFF. In DNA, the CDR3 is TGTGCCAGCAGCTTAGTAGGAGTAGGTCATTCCGCTTTCTTT.

The J gene is TRBJ2-7, the V gene TRBV2; the D gene is possibly TRBD1 (6 bases). V shed 2 bases and J shed 5 bases, with 10 bases lying between them. Germline CDR1 SNHLY, CDR2 FYNNEI. This CDR3 is built from 13 residues. CDR3 nucleotide sequence: TGTGCCAGCAGTGAATCTCAGGGGCACGAGCAGTACTTC. It yields the protein CASSESQGHEQYF.

The chain couples TRBV23-1 to TRBJ2-1, with D tentatively TRBD1 or TRBD2 (6 bases each). TRBV23-1 is labeled an ORF, and its function is uncertain. The CDR3 runs 20 residues. V lost 3 bases and J lost 2, with 26 bases in between. The CDR3 coding sequence is TGCGCCAGCAGTCACCCTCTAGGGGGGAGGAATTTAAACGCCTACAATGAGCAGTTCTTC. Residues: CASSHPLGGRNLNAYNEQFF.

This clonotype was counted ten times or more. This chain links TRBV7-9 with TRBJ2-5; D uncertain. Germline CDR1 reads SEHNR; CDR2 reads FQNEAQ (reference sequence). Trimming stripped 5 bases from V and 2 bases from J, with 12 bases between. The CDR3 is 14 amino acids. Here the CDR3 reads CASSTDGLQETQYF. CDR3 DNA: TGTGCCAGCAGCACAGACGGCTTGCAAGAGACCCAGTACTTC. Full variable domain (outside the CDR3, taken from reference TRBV7-9 and TRBJ2-5): DTGVSQNPRHKITKRGQNVTFRCDPISEHNRLYWYRQTLGQGPEFLTYFQNEAQLEKSRLLSDRFSAERPKGSFSTLEIQRTEQGDSAMYLCASSTDGLQETQYFGPGTRLLVL.

This CDR3 reads CASSPVSAGASYEQYF. Here the CDR3 DNA reads TGCGCCAGCAGCCCCGTTAGCGCCGGAGCGTCCTACGAGCAGTACTTC. The V and J genes are TRBV4-3 and TRBJ2-7, with D possibly being TRBD2 (5 bases). From germline, CDR1 is LGHNA and CDR2 YSLEER. This CDR3 has 16 amino acids. V lost 4 bases and J 1 base, leaving 17 bases between the germline ends.

This clonotype was seen more than once but under ten times. V is TRBV2 and J is TRBJ2-3; no clear D gene. Looked up from germline, CDR1 is SNHLY and CDR2 is FYNNEI. The CDR3 runs 12 residues. Between the trimmed V and J ends, which lost 7 bases and 2 bases, there was a span of 7 bases. CDR3: CASKVDTDTQYF. The CDR3, as DNA: TGTGCCAGCAAGGTGGACACAGATACGCAGTATTTT.

This clonotype was observed many times. The genes are TRBV20-1 and TRBJ2-6, with TRBD1 as a possible D gene (5 bases). Deletions cut 1 base from V and 3 bases from J, with 10 bases between. Per germline, CDR1 DFQATT and CDR2 SNEGSKA (reference sequence). This CDR3 is 15 amino acids long. CDR3 region: CSARAAGLGANVLTF. The DNA of the CDR3 is TGCAGTGCTAGAGCCGCAGGGCTTGGGGCCAACGTCCTGACTTTC.

This clonotype has more than one count but fewer than ten. The V gene is TRBV7-9, the J gene TRBJ1-3; unclear D gene. Trimming cost V 1 base and J 0 bases, with 10 bases left between them. The CDR3 sequence is 16 residues long. Per the germline V gene, CDR1 is SEHNR and CDR2 is FQNEAQ (reference sequence). This CDR3 reads CASSLVARGSGNTIYF. CDR3 DNA: TGTGCCAGCAGCTTAGTAGCGCGCGGCTCTGGAAACACCATATATTTT.

The chain couples TRBV6-6 to TRBJ1-5, with D perhaps matching TRBD1 (5 bases). Germline lookup yields CDR1 MNHNY and CDR2 SVGAGI (reference sequence). This CDR3 spans 15 amino acids. The germline V and J ends were trimmed by 3 bases and 0 bases, with 9 bases remaining between them. CDR3 nucleotide sequence: TGTGCCAGCAGTTATGGGGACGGTAGCAATCAGCCCCAGCATTTT. As protein: CASSYGDGSNQPQHF.

This clonotype was observed many times. This sequence joins TRBV27 and TRBJ1-1; D unclear. The CDR3 consists of 15 residues. The germline V and J ends were trimmed by 4 bases and 1 base, with 13 bases remaining between them. Looked up from germline, CDR1 is MNHEY and CDR2 is SMNVEV (reference sequence). In DNA, the CDR3 is TGTGCCAGCAGTTCACGGACCCGACAGAACACTGAAGCTTTCTTT. Encoded protein: CASSSRTRQNTEAFF.

CDR3 loop: CASRRTESSYEQYF. The CDR3 DNA reads TGTGCCAGCAGGAGGACAGAAAGCTCCTACGAGCAGTACTTC. The chain links TRBV6-1 to TRBJ2-7, with D perhaps matching TRBD1 (6 bases). This CDR3 is built from 14 residues. Germline V gene data show CDR1 as MNHNS and CDR2 as SASEGT. The V gene lost 6 bases and the J gene lost 0 bases, with 12 bases spanning the gap.

There are many counts of this clonotype. The rearrangement links TRBV20-1 to TRBJ2-7, with D possibly called TRBD1 or TRBD2 (7 bases each). Germline CDR1 is DFQATT and CDR2 is SNEGSKA (reference sequence). The CDR3 is made up of 16 amino acids. The V end was cut by 3 bases, the J end by 0 bases, with 18 bases between. The CDR3 DNA sequence: TGCAGTGCTAGTCAAACGGAGCGGGACAGCTCCTACGAGCAGTACTTC. Translating it yields CSASQTERDSSYEQYF.

This clonotype came up many times. The chain recombines TRBV29-1 with TRBJ1-2, with 7 bases aligning to TRBD1. The CDR3 length is 12 residues. V gave up 6 bases and J gave up 6 bases; unmatched junction bases: 7. Germline loops: CDR1 SQVTM, CDR2 ANQGSEA. CDR3: CSVADRENGYTF. CDR3 bases: TGCAGCGTCGCTGACAGGGAAAATGGCTACACCTTC.

This clonotype appeared a few times. The chain is built from TRBV2 and TRBJ1-4, with 7 bases matching TRBD1. Trimming at V came to 1 base and at J to 8 bases, leaving 10 bases not matched to a gene. The germline gives CDR1 SNHLY, CDR2 FYNNEI. The CDR3 contains 16 residues. The CDR3 coding sequence is TGTGCCAGCAGTGAAGACCGACAGGGTGTCGGCGAAAAACTGTTTTTT. Its translation: CASSEDRQGVGEKLFF.